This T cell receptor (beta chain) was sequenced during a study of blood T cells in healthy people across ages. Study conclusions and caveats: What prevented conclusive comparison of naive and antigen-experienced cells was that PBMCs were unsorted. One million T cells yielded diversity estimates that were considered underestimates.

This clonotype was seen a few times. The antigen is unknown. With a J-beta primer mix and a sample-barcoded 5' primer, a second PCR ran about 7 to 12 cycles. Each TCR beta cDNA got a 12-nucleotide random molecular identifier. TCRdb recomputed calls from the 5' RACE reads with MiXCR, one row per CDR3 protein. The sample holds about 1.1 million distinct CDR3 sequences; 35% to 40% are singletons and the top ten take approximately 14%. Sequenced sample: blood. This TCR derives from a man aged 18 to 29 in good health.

The CDR3, as DNA: TGCAGTGCTAGGGCAAGTCGGGGCTACACCTTC. As protein: CSARASRGYTF. V gene TRBV20-1 combines with J gene TRBJ1-2; D is ambiguous. This CDR3 is 11 amino acids long. Germline CDR1 is DFQATT and CDR2 is SNEGSKA (reference sequence). The V and J ends lost 3 bases and 8 bases respectively, with 10 bases between them.